These T cell receptor beta chains were read from a single sample in a study of T-cell memory formation after mild COVID-19. TCRdb ran MiXCR on the 5' RACE reads and lists one entry per CDR3 protein. The sample includes over 300,000 distinct CDR3 sequences, under 25% seen only once; the top ten take 21%. The sequenced sample was PBMCs or a T cell subset sorted from them (not recorded which). The receptors originated from a man aged 18 to 29 who had mild COVID-19 (a few samples of this study predate the infection). Cell type and time point are not known. CDR3s include the opening cysteine and the closing phenylalanine or tryptophan. The D gene is left open where the match is weak. A row's size may be missing; if present it is once, few, many or a size class.

J gene	V gene	clone size	D gene	CDR3 protein	CDR3 DNA
TRBJ1-5	TRBV10-3	-	-	CAISESTTQPQHF	TGTGCCATCAGTGAGTCGACCACGCAGCCCCAGCATTTT
TRBJ2-3	TRBV5-1	-	TRBD2	CASSSVAGGDTQYF	TGCGCCAGCAGCTCCGTGGCGGGGGGAGATACGCAGTATTTT
TRBJ2-7	TRBV11-2	-	-	CASRPTGLSYEQYF	TGTGCCAGCAGACCAACGGGCCTCTCCTACGAGCAGTACTTC
TRBJ1-2	TRBV7-9	few	-	CASSEPGHLNYGYTF	TGTGCCAGCAGCGAACCGGGACACCTTAACTATGGCTACACCTTC
TRBJ2-2	TRBV25-1	-	-	CASSDHYSGELFF	TGTGCCAGCAGTGACCACTACTCCGGGGAGCTGTTTTTT
TRBJ1-2	TRBV20-1	-	-	CSVFRGYTF	TGCAGTGTGTTTCGTGGCTACACCTTC
TRBJ2-3	TRBV12-3/TRBV12-4	-	TRBD2	CASSLAGEGPSGRHGTQYF	TGTGCCAGCAGTTTGGCGGGGGAGGGCCCTAGCGGACGACACGGTACGCAGTATTTT
TRBJ1-2	TRBV11-2	-	-	CASSPRRGDYGYTF	TGTGCCAGCAGTCCCCGGAGGGGGGACTATGGCTACACCTTC
TRBJ2-3	TRBV5-1	-	-	CASSFTRASGTDTQYF	TGCGCCAGCAGCTTTACTCGGGCCTCCGGCACAGATACGCAGTATTTT
TRBJ2-1	TRBV7-3	-	TRBD2	CASSLMTSGGTVGDEQFF	TGTGCCAGCAGCTTAATGACTAGCGGGGGCACCGTCGGGGATGAGCAGTTCTTC
TRBJ1-1	TRBV5-1	-	-	CASSWTDRTEAFF	TGCGCCAGCAGCTGGACAGACCGGACTGAAGCTTTCTTT
TRBJ2-5	TRBV7-2	few	TRBD1	CASMKDRAEETQYF	TGTGCCAGCATGAAGGACAGGGCTGAGGAGACCCAGTACTTC
TRBJ1-5	TRBV7-8	-	TRBD1	CASSLEGQWSNQPQHF	TGTGCCAGCAGCTTAGAGGGACAGTGGAGCAATCAGCCCCAGCATTTT
TRBJ1-1	TRBV11-2	-	-	CASRTSRLTVVNTEAFF	TGTGCCAGCAGAACCAGTAGACTGACAGTGGTGAACACTGAAGCTTTCTTT
TRBJ1-5	TRBV20-1	-	-	CSARDRSTAFDQPQHF	TGCAGTGCTAGAGATAGGTCTACAGCCTTTGATCAGCCCCAGCATTTT
TRBJ2-3	TRBV7-9	-	-	CASSPSPSTDTQYF	TGTGCCAGCAGCCCCTCTCCTAGCACAGATACGCAGTATTTT
TRBJ1-2	TRBV7-2	-	-	CASSLSGSGYTF	TGTGCCAGCAGCTTATCGGGTAGTGGCTACACCTTC
TRBJ2-2	TRBV10-3	-	-	CAISSSRQAGGELFF	TGTGCCATCAGTTCTAGTCGACAGGCCGGCGGGGAGCTGTTTTTT
TRBJ1-2	TRBV9	-	-	CASSEWDGGGYTF	TGTGCCAGCAGCGAATGGGACGGTGGAGGCTACACCTTC
TRBJ2-5	TRBV30	-	-	CAWSVRGAGETQYF	TGTGCCTGGAGTGTACGGGGGGCAGGGGAGACCCAGTACTTC
TRBJ1-5	TRBV6-2/TRBV6-3	few	TRBD1	CASSYSSGQGESNQPQHF	TGTGCCAGCAGTTACTCGTCGGGGCAGGGGGAAAGCAATCAGCCCCAGCATTTT
TRBJ1-5	TRBV7-9	many	-	CASSTGNQPQHF	TGTGCCAGCAGTACCGGTAATCAGCCCCAGCATTTT
TRBJ2-1	TRBV5-1	few	-	CASSLSSLTNEQFF	TGCGCCAGCAGCCTCTCAAGCCTGACTAATGAGCAGTTCTTC
TRBJ2-3	TRBV5-1	-	-	CASSLSSTSTDTQYF	TGCGCCAGCAGCTTATCGTCGACTTCAACAGATACGCAGTATTTT
TRBJ1-2	TRBV13	-	-	CASSFGRGQRIYGYTF	TGTGCCAGCAGCTTCGGGAGAGGACAGAGAATCTATGGCTACACCTTC
TRBJ1-2	TRBV7-2	few	-	CASSLGGPRVYGYTF	TGTGCCAGCAGCTTAGGGGGACCGCGCGTCTATGGCTACACCTTC
TRBJ2-1	TRBV6-6	few	TRBD1	CASSYSRTGLDNEQFF	TGTGCCAGCAGTTATTCACGGACAGGGCTGGACAATGAGCAGTTCTTC
TRBJ2-3	TRBV29-1	few	-	CSVFLVRSTDTQYF	TGCAGCGTTTTTTTGGTCAGGAGCACAGATACGCAGTATTTT
TRBJ1-6	TRBV7-2	few	-	CASMPPGHPNSPLHF	TGTGCCAGCATGCCCCCGGGACATCCCAATTCACCCCTCCACTTT
TRBJ2-1	TRBV12-3/TRBV12-4	few	-	CASRMGVGSEQFF	TGTGCCAGCAGAATGGGCGTAGGGAGTGAGCAGTTCTTC
TRBJ1-6	TRBV20-1	-	-	CSAWTRENSPLHF	TGCAGTGCGTGGACCAGGGAGAATTCACCCCTCCACTTT
TRBJ2-1	TRBV28	many	-	CASNRADEQFF	TGTGCCAGCAACAGGGCCGATGAGCAGTTCTTC
TRBJ2-7	TRBV12-3/TRBV12-4	many	TRBD2	CASRAGGAYEQYF	TGTGCCAGCAGAGCGGGGGGGGCCTACGAGCAGTACTTC
TRBJ1-6	TRBV3-1	few	-	CASGSPRSSPLHF	TGTGCCAGCGGGTCACCTCGTTCTTCACCCCTCCACTTT
TRBJ1-5	TRBV4-3	-	-	CASSQDYSPWANQPQHF	TGCGCCAGCAGCCAAGACTACAGTCCGTGGGCCAATCAGCCCCAGCATTTT
TRBJ1-2	TRBV12-3/TRBV12-4	many	TRBD1	CASSPQGYGYTF	TGTGCCAGCAGCCCACAGGGGTATGGCTACACCTTC
TRBJ1-2	TRBV29-1	-	-	CSVGGGEDYGYTF	TGCAGCGTAGGAGGAGGGGAGGACTATGGCTACACCTTC
TRBJ1-1	TRBV5-1	-	-	CASSLTVEAEAFF	TGCGCCAGCAGCTTGACCGTGGAAGCTGAAGCTTTCTTT
TRBJ1-3	TRBV4-3	once	-	CASSPGTAYGNTIYF	TGCGCCAGCAGCCCTGGGACGGCCTATGGAAACACCATATATTTT
TRBJ2-7	TRBV5-6	many	TRBD1	CASSRATGAYEQYF	TGTGCCAGCAGCCGCGCGACAGGGGCCTACGAGCAGTACTTC
TRBJ1-3	TRBV4-3	-	-	CASSQDHMSSGNTIYF	TGCGCCAGCAGCCAAGATCATATGAGCTCTGGAAACACCATATATTTT
TRBJ2-1	TRBV7-2	many	TRBD2	CASSPSGGSYNEQFF	TGTGCCAGCAGCCCCAGCGGGGGCTCCTACAATGAGCAGTTCTTC
TRBJ1-2	TRBV10-3	many	-	CAIRRHNYGYTF	TGTGCCATCAGAAGACATAACTATGGCTACACCTTC
TRBJ1-2	TRBV7-9	-	-	CASSRRGRPSYGYTF	TGTGCCAGCAGCCGACGGGGACGCCCTTCGTACGGCTACACCTTC
TRBJ2-5	TRBV29-1	few	TRBD2	CSVESGGHQETQYF	TGCAGCGTTGAGAGCGGGGGTCATCAAGAGACCCAGTACTTC